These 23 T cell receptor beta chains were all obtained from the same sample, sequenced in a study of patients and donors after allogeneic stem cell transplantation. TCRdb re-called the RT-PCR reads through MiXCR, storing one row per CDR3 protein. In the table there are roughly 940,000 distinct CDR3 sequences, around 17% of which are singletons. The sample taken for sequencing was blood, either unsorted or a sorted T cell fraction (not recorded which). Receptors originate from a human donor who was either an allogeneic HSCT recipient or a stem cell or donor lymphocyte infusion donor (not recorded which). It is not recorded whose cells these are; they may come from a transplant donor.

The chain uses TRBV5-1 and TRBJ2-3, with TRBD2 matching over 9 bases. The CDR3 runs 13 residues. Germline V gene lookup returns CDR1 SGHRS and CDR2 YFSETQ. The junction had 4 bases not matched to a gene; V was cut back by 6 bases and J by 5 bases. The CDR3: CASNSGSGDTQYF. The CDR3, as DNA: TGCGCCAGCAATAGCGGGAGTGGAGATACGCAGTATTTT. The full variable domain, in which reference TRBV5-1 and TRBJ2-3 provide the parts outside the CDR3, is KAGVTQTPRYLIKTRGQQVTLSCSPISGHRSVSWYQQTPGQGLQFLFEYFSETQRNKGNFPGRFSGRQFSNSRSEMNVSTLELGDSALYLCASNSGSGDTQYFGPGTRLTVL.

The CDR3 DNA reads TGTGCCAGCAGCTCTTGGGCAACGAACACCGGGGAGCTGTTTTTT. Protein sequence: CASSSWATNTGELFF. The chain has TRBV7-2 and TRBJ2-2; the D is unclear. The CDR3 contains 15 residues. CDR1 is SGHTA and CDR2 is FQGNSA in the germline V gene. V was pared by 4 bases and J by 0 bases, with 9 bases between.

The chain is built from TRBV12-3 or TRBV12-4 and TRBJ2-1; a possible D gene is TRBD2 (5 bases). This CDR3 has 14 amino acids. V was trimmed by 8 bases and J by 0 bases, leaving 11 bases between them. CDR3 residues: CASRGSSSYNEQFF. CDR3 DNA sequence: TGTGCCAGCCGCGGGTCTAGCTCCTACAATGAGCAGTTCTTC.

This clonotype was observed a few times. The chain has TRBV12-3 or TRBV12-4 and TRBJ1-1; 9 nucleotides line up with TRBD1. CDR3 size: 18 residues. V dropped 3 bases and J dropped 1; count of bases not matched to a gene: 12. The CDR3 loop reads CASSFPLGQGSSNTEAFF. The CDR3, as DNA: TGTGCCAGCAGTTTCCCCCTTGGACAGGGGTCCTCGAACACTGAAGCTTTCTTT.

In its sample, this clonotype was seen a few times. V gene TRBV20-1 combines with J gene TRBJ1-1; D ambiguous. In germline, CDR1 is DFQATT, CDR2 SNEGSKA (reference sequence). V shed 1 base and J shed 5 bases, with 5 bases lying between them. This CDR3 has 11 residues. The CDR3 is CSARVATEAFF. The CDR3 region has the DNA TGCAGTGCTAGAGTCGCGACTGAAGCTTTCTTT.

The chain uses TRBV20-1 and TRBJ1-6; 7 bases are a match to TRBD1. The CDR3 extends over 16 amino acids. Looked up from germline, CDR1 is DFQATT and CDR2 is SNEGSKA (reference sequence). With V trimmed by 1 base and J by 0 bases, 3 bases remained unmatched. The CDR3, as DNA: TGCAGTGCTAGAGGTCAGGGGGTCTCCTATAATTCACCCCTCCACTTT. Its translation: CSARGQGVSYNSPLHF.

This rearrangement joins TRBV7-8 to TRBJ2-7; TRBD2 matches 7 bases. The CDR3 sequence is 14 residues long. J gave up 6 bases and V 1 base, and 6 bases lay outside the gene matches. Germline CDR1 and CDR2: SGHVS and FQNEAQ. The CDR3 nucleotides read TGTGCCAGCAGCTTAGTAGGACTAGGGGTCGAGCAGTACTTC. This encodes CASSLVGLGVEQYF.

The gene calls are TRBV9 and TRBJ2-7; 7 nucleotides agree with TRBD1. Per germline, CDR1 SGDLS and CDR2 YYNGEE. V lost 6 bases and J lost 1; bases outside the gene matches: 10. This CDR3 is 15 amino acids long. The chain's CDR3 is CASTRGGGASYEQYF. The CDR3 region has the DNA TGTGCCAGCACCCGAGGGGGCGGAGCGTCCTACGAGCAGTACTTC.

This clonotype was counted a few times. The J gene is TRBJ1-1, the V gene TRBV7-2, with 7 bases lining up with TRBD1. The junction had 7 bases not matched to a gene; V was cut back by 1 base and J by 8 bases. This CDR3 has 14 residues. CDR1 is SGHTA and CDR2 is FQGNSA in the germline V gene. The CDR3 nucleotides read TGTGCCAGCAGCTTAGATGGACAGGTAGGCGAAGCTTTCTTT. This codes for CASSLDGQVGEAFF.

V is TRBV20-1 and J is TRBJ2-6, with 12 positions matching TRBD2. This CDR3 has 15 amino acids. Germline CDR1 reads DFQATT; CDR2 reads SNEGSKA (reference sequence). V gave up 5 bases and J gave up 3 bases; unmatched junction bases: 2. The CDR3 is CSAGLAGRGANVLTF. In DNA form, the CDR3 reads TGCAGTGCTGGACTAGCGGGGCGTGGGGCCAACGTCCTGACTTTC.

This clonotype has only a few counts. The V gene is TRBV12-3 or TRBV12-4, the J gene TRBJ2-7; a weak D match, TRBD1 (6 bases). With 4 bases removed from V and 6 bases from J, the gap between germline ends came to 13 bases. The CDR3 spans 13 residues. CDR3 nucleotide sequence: TGTGCCAGCAGTTCTACAGGGTTTAGCGAGCAGTACTTC. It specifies CASSSTGFSEQYF.

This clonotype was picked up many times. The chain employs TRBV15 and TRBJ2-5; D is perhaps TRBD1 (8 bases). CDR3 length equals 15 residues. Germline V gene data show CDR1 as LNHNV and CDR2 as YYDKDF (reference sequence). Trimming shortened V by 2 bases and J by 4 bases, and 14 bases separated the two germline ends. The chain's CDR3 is CATSRKQGGIETQYF. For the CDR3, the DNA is TGTGCCACCAGCAGAAAACAGGGGGGGATAGAGACCCAGTACTTC.

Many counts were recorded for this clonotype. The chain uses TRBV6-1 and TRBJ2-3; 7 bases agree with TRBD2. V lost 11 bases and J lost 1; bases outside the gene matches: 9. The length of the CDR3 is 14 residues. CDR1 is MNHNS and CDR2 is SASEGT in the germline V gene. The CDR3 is CASLPSGGTDTQYF. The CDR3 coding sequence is TGTGCCTCCCTGCCCAGCGGGGGCACAGATACGCAGTATTTT.

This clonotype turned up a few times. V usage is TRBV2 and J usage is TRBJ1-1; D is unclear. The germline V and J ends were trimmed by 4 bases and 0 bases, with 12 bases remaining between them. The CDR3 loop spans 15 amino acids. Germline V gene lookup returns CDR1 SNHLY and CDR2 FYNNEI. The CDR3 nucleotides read TGTGCCAGCAGTGGCCCCGGGCAGGTGAACACTGAAGCTTTCTTT. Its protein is CASSGPGQVNTEAFF.

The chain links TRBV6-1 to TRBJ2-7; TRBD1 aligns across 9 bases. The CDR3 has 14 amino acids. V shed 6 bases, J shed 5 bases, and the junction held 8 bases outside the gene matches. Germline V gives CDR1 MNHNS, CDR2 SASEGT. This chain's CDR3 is CASRRQGGIDEQYF. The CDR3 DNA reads TGTGCCAGCAGGCGACAGGGGGGGATCGACGAGCAGTACTTC.

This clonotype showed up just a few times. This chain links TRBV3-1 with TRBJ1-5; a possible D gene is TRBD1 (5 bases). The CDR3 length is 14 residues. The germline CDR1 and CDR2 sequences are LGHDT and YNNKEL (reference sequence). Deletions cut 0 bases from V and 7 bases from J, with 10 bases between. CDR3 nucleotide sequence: TGTGCCAGCAGCCAAGATCAGGGAGTGCAGCCCCAGCATTTT. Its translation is CASSQDQGVQPQHF. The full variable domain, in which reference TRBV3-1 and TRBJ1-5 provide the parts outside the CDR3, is DTAVSQTPKYLVTQMGNDKSIKCEQNLGHDTMYWYKQDSKKFLKIMFSYNNKELIINETVPNRFSPKSPDKAHLNLHINSLELGDSAVYFCASSQDQGVQPQHFGDGTRLSIL.

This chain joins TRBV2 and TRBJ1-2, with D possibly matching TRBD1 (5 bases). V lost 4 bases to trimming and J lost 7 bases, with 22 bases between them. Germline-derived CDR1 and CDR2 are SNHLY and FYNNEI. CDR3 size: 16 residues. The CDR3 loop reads CASSVIPGPRESGYTF. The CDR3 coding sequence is TGTGCCAGCAGTGTTATACCGGGACCACGGGAGAGTGGCTACACCTTC.

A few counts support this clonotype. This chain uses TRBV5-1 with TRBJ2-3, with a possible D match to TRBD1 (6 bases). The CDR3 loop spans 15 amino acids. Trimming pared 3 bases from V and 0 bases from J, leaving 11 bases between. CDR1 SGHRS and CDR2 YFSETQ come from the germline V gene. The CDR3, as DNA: TGCGCCAGCAGCTCCGGACAGTCTAGCACAGATACGCAGTATTTT. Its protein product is CASSSGQSSTDTQYF.

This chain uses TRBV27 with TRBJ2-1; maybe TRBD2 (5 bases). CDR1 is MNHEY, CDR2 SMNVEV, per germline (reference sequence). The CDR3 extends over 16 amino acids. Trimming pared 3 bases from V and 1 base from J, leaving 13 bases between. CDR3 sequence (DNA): TGTGCCAGCAGTTTTGCAGCGGAGTATTCCTACAATGAGCAGTTCTTC. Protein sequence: CASSFAAEYSYNEQFF.

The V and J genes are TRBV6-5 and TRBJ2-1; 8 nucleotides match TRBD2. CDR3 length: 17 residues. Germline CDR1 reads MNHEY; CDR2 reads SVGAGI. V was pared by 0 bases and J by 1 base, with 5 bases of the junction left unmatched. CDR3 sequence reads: CASSYSATSVSYNEQFF. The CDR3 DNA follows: TGTGCCAGCAGTTACTCCGCGACTAGCGTATCCTACAATGAGCAGTTCTTC.

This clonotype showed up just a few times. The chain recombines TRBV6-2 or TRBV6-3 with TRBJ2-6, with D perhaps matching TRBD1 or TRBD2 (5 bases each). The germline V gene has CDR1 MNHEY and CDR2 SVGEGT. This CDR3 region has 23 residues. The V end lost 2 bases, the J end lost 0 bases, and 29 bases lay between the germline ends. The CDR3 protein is CASSYRFRGPILSNGSGANVLTF. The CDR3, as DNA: TGTGCCAGCAGTTACCGGTTTCGGGGCCCGATATTATCAAACGGCTCTGGGGCCAACGTCCTGACTTTC.

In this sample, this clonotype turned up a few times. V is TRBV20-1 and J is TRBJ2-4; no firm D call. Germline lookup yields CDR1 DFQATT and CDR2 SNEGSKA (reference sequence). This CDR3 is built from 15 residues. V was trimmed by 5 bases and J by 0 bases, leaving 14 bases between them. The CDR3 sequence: CSAGRDTLAKNIQYF. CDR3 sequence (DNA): TGCAGTGCTGGCCGTGACACCCTAGCCAAAAACATTCAGTACTTC.

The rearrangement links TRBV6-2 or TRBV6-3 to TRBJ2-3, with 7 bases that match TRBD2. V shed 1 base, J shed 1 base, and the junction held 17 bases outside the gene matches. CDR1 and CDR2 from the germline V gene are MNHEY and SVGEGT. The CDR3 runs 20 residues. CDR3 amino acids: CASSYWLGLAAERGTDTQYF. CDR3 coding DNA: TGTGCCAGCAGTTACTGGTTGGGGCTAGCGGCCGAAAGAGGCACAGATACGCAGTATTTT.